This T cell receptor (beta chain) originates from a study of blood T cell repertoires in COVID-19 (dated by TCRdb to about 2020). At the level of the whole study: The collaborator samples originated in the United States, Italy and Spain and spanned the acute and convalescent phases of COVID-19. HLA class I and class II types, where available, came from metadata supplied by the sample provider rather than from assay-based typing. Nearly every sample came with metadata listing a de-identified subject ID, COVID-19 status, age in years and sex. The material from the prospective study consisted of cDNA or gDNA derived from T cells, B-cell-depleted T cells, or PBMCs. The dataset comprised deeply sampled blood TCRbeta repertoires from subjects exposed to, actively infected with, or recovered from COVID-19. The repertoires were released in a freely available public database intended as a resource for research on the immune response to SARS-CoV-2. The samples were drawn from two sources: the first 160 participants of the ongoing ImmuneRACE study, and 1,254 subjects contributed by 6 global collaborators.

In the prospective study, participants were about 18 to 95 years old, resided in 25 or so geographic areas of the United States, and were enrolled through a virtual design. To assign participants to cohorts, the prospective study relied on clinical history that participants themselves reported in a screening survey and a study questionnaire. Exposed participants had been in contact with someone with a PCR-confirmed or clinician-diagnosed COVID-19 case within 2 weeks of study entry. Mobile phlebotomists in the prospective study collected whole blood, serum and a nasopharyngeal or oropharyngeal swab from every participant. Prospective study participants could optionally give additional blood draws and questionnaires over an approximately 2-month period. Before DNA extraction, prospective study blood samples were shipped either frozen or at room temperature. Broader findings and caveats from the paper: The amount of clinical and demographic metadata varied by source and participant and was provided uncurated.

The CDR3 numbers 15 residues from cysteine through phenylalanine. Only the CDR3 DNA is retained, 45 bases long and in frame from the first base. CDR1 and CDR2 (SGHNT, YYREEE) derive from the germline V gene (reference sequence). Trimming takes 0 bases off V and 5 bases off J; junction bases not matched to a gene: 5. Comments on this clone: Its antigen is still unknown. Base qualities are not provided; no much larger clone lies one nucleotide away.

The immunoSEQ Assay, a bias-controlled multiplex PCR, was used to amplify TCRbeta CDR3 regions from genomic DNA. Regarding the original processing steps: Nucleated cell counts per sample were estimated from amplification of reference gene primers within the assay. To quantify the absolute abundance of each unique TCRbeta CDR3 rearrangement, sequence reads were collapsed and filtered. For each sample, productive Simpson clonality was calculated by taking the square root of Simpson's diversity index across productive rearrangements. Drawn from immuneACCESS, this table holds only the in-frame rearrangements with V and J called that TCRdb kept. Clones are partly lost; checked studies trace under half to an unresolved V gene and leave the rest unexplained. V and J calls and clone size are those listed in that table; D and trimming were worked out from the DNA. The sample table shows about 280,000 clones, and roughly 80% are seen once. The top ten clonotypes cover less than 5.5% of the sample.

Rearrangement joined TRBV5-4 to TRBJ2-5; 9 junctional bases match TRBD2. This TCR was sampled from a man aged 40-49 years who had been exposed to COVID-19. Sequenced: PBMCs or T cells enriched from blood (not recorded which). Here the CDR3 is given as CASSLGLAGPETQYF. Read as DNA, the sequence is TGTGCCAGCAGCTTGGGTCTAGCGGGACCGGAGACCCAGTACTTC. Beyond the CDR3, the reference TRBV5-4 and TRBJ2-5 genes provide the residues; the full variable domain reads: ETGVTQSPTHLIKTRGQQVTLRCSSQSGHNTVSWYQQALGQGPQFIFQYYREEENGRGNFPPRFSGLQFPNYSSELNVNALELDDSALYLCASSLGLAGPETQYFGPGTRLLVL.